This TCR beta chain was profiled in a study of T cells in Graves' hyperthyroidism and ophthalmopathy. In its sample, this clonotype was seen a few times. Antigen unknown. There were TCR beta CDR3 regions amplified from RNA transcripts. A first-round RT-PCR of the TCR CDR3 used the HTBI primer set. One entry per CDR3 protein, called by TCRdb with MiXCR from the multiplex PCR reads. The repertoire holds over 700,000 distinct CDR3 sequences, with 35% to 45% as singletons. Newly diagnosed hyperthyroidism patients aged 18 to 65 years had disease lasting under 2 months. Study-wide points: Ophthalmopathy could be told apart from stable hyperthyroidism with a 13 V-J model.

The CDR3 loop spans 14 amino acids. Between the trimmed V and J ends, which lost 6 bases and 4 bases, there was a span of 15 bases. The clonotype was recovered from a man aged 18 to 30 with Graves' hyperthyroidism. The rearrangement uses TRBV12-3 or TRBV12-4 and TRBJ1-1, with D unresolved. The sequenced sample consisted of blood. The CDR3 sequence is CASSLAGSRTEAFF. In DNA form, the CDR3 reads TGTGCCAGCAGCTTGGCGGGATCTCGCACTGAAGCTTTCTTT.